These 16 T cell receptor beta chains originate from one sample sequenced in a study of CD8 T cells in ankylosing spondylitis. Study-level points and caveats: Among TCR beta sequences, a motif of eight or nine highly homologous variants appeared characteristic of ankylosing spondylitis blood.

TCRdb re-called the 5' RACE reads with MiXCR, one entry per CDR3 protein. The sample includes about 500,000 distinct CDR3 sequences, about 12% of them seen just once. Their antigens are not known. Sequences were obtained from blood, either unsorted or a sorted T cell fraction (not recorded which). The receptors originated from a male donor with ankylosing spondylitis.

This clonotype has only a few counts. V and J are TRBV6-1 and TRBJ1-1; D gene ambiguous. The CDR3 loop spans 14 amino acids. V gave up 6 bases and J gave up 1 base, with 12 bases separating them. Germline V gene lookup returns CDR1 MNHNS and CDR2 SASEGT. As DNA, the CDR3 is TGTGCCAGCAGGACGTGGGGATCGAACACTGAAGCTTTCTTT. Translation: CASRTWGSNTEAFF.

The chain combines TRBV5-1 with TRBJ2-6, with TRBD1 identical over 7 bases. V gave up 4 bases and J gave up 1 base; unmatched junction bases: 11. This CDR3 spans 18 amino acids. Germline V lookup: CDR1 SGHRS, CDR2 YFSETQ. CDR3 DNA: TGCGCCAGCAGCCCTCTGTCCCGGGACAGTTCTGGGGCCAACGTCCTGACTTTC. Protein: CASSPLSRDSSGANVLTF.

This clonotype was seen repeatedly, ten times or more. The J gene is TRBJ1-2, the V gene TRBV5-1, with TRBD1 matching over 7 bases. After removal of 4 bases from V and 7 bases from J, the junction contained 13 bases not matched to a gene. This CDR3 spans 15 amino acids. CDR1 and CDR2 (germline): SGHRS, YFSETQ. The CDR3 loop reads CASSDFSRGRSGYTF. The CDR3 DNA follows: TGCGCCAGCAGCGACTTCTCTAGGGGGCGAAGTGGCTACACCTTC.

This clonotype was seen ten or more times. This chain's CDR3 is CASSLGGVAGNTIYF. Written as DNA, the CDR3 is TGTGCCAGCAGCCTTGGGGGGGTAGCTGGAAACACCATATATTTT. This chain connects TRBV12-3 or TRBV12-4 to TRBJ1-3; D may be TRBD1 (5 bases). Between the trimmed V and J ends, which lost 6 bases and 2 bases, there was a span of 14 bases. The CDR3 runs to 15 residues.

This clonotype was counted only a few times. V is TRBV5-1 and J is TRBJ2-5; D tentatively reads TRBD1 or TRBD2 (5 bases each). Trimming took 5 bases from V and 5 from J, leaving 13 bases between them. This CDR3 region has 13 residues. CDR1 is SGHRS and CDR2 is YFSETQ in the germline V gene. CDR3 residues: CASRAGPGETQYF. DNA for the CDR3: TGCGCCAGCAGGGCAGGGCCGGGGGAGACCCAGTACTTC.

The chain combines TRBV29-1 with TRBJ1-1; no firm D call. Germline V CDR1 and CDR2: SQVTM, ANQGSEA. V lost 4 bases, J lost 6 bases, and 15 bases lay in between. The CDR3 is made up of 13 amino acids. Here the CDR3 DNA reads TGCAGCGTTGGAAGGCAACTCGACGCTGAAGCTTTCTTT. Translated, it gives CSVGRQLDAEAFF. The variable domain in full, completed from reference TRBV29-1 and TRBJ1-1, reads SAVISQKPSRDICQRGTSLTIQCQVDSQVTMMFWYRQQPGQSLTLIATANQGSEATYESGFVIDKFPISRPNLTFSTLTVSNMSPEDSSIYLCSVGRQLDAEAFFGQGTRLTVV.

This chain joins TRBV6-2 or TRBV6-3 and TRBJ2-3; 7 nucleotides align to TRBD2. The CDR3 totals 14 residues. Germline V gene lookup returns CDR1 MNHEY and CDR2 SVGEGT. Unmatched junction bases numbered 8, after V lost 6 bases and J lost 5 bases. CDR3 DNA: TGTGCCAGCAGACTGGGAGGGCCCCAAGATACGCAGTATTTT. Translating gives CASRLGGPQDTQYF.

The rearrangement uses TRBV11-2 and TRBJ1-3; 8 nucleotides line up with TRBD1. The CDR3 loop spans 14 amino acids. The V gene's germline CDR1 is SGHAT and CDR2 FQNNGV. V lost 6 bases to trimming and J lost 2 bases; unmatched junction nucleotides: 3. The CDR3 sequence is CASRDRAAGNTIYF. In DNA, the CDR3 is TGTGCCAGCAGGGACAGGGCAGCTGGAAACACCATATATTTT.

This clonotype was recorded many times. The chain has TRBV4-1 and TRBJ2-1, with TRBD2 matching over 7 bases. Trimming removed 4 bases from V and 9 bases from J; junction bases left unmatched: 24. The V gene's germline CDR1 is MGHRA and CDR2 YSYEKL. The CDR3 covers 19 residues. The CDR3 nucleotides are TGCGCCAGCAGCCGAGAAGACGCCGGGACTACCTTCGTCAGTAGTGAGCAGTTCTTC. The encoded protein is CASSREDAGTTFVSSEQFF.

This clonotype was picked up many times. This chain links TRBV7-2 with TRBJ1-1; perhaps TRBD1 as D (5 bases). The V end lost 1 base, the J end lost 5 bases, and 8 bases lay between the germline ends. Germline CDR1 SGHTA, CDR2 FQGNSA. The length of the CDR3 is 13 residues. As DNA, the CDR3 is TGTGCCAGCAGCTTAGAAAGGGGAACTGAAGCTTTCTTT. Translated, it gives CASSLERGTEAFF. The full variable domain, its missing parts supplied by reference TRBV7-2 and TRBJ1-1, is GAGVSQSPSNKVTEKGKDVELRCDPISGHTALYWYRQSLGQGLEFLIYFQGNSAPDKSGLPSDRFSAERTGGSVSTLTIQRTQQEDSAVYLCASSLERGTEAFFGQGTRLTVV.

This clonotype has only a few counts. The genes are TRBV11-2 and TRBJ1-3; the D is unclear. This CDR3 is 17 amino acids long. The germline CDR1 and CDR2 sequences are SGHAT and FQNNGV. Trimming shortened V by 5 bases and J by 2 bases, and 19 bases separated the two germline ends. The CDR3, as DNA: TGTGCCAGCAGCCCCCTTTGGGGAATTGAGACTGGAAACACCATATATTTT. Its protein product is CASSPLWGIETGNTIYF.

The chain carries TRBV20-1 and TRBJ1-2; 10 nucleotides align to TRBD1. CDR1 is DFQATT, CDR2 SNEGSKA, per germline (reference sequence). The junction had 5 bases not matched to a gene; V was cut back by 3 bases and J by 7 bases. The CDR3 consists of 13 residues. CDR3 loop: CSASDRGQVGYTF. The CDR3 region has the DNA TGCAGTGCTAGCGACAGGGGGCAGGTTGGCTACACCTTC.

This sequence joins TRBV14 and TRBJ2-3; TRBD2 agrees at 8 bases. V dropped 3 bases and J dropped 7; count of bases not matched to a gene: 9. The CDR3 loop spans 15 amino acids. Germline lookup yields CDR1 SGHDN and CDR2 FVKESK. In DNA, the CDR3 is TGTGCCAGCAGCCATCGGGAGGGCGGAGGCCATACGCAGTATTTT. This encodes CASSHREGGGHTQYF.

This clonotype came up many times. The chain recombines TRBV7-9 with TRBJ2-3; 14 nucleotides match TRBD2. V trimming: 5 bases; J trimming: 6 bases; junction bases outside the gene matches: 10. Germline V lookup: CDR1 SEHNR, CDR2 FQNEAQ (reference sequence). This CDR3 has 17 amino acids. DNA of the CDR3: TGTGCCAGCAGCCCATCTCGACTAGCGGGAGGGCCGGATACGCAGTATTTT. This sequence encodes CASSPSRLAGGPDTQYF.

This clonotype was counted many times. This CDR3 reads CASRRLAGGPSGANVLTF. The CDR3 coding sequence is TGTGCCAGCAGGCGACTAGCGGGAGGCCCCTCTGGGGCCAACGTCCTGACTTTC. The rearrangement uses TRBV5-6 and TRBJ2-6, with 13 bases identical to TRBD2. The CDR3 runs 18 residues. With V trimmed by 5 bases and J by 0 bases, 5 bases remained unmatched. Germline CDR1 SGHDT, CDR2 YYEEEE.

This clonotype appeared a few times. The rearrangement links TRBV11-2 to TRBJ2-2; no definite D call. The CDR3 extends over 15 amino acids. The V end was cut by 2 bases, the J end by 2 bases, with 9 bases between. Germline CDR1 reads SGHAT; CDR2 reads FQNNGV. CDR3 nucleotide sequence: TGTGCCAGCAGCTTAACTGCGCCTAACACCGGGGAGCTGTTTTTT. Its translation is CASSLTAPNTGELFF.